A single T cell receptor beta chain is shown here with its context. Measured with immunoSEQ multiplex PCR; TCRdb has only the in-frame clones, and not every one. The data hold about 200,000 clones, with 60% to 85% observed a single time. The sample comes from a study of blood T cell repertoires in COVID-19. Study context: The United States, Italy and Spain were the sources of the acute and convalescent COVID-19 samples.

Trimming at V came to 7 bases and at J to 14 bases, leaving 11 bases not matched to a gene. The germline V gene encodes CDR1 LNHDA and CDR2 SQIVND (reference sequence). CDR3 length equals 13 residues. The clonotype originates from a woman aged 65 to 85 with acute or convalescent COVID-19. V gene TRBV19 combines with J gene TRBJ1-6, with TRBD1 identical over 7 bases. The sequenced sample consisted of peripheral blood. The chain's CDR3 is CASTPGQSLTLHF. CDR3 nucleotides: TGTGCCAGTACCCCGGGACAGTCTCTCACCCTCCACTTT.